This is a list of T cell receptor beta chains from one sample in a study of cytomegalovirus exposure and HLA in healthy donors. Only in-frame clones appear in the TCRdb table, and some are missing; sequencing was by immunoSEQ multiplex PCR. The sample shows around 160,000 clones, around 68% of them seen only once. Input material: PBMCs. The source is a middle-aged woman in good health and CMV-seropositive. CDR3s include the opening cysteine and the closing phenylalanine or tryptophan. A D gene is named only where the DNA matches it firmly. Not every row has a clone size; where given, it reads once, few, many or a size class.

v_call	j_call	d_call	clone_size	cdr3_nt	cdr3_aa
TRBV7-2	TRBJ2-2	TRBD2	.	TGTGCCAGCAGCTTAGGCCCCAGAGCGGGGGGGCGAAACGGGGAGCTGTTTTTT	CASSLGPRAGGRNGELFF
TRBV6-6	TRBJ2-7	TRBD2	.	TGTGCCTGCAGTTACTCGGCTAGCGGGGGGGCCGAGCAGTACTTC	CACSYSASGGAEQYF
TRBV7-2	TRBJ2-1	TRBD2	.	TGTGCCAGCAGGCCGCCGGGACTAGCACTCAATGAGCAGTTCTTC	CASRPPGLALNEQFF
TRBV4-3	TRBJ2-2	.	.	TGCGCCAGCAGCCAAGAGGGGCGGGAGAACACCGGGGAGCTGTTTTTT	CASSQEGRENTGELFF
TRBV6-6	TRBJ1-5	TRBD1	few	TGTGCCAGCAGTAAGGACAGGGGTAGCAATCAGCCCCAGAATTTT	CASSKDRGSNQPQNF
TRBV7-2	TRBJ1-4	.	.	TGTGCCAGCAGCTTAGCCCCTCGCAACTATGAAAAACTGTTTTTT	CASSLAPRNYEKLFF
TRBV6-5	TRBJ1-6	.	.	TGTGCCAGCAGTTACGGAGCCGAGGGGGATTCACCCCTCCACTTT	CASSYGAEGDSPLHF
TRBV27	TRBJ2-7	TRBD2	few	TGTGCCACGACCAAGGGACTAGCGGGCTCCTACGAGCAGTACTTC	CATTKGLAGSYEQYF
TRBV2	TRBJ1-4	.	.	TGTGCCAGCAGACCAGGGGCAACTAATGAAAAACTGTTTTTT	CASRPGATNEKLFF
TRBV9	TRBJ2-1	TRBD2	.	TGTGCCAGCGGGGAATCTAGCGGGGGCTACAATGAGCAGTTCTTC	CASGESSGGYNEQFF
TRBV14	TRBJ2-1	.	.	TGTGCCAGCAGCCGCTTGACAGGGGACTACTACAATGAGCAGTTCTTC	CASSRLTGDYYNEQFF
TRBV2	TRBJ1-5	.	.	TGTGCCAGCAGTTTCGGGACAAATAGCAATCAGCCCCAGCATTTT	CASSFGTNSNQPQHF
TRBV5-1	TRBJ2-5	.	once	TGCGCCAGCAGCTTGGACCCTTCGCGCGGGGAGACCCAGTACTTC	CASSLDPSRGETQYF
TRBV10-1	TRBJ1-1	TRBD1	.	TGCGCCAGCAGGCATGACAGGGGCCCGGGAGCTTTCTTT	CASRHDRGPGAFF
TRBV6-1	TRBJ2-7	.	.	TGTGCCAGCAGCGACGGGACAAGCTCCTACGAGCAGTACTTC	CASSDGTSSYEQYF
TRBV5-1	TRBJ1-1	TRBD1	.	TGCGCCAGCAAACCAGGGGGCATGGACACTGAAGCTTTCTTT	CASKPGGMDTEAFF